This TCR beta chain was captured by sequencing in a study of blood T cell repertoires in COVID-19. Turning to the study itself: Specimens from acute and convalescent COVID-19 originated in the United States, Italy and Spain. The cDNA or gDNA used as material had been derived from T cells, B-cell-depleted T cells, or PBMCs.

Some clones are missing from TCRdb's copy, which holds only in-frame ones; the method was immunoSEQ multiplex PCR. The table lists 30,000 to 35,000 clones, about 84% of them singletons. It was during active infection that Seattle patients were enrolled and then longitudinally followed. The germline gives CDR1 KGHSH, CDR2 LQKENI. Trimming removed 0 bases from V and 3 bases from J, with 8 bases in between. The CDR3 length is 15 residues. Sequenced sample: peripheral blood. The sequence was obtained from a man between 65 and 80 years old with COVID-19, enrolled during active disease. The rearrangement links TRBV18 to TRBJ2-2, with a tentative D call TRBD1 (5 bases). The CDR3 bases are TGTGCCAGCTCACCACCGGGGCAGTACACCGGGGAGCTGTTTTTT. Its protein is CASSPPGQYTGELFF.